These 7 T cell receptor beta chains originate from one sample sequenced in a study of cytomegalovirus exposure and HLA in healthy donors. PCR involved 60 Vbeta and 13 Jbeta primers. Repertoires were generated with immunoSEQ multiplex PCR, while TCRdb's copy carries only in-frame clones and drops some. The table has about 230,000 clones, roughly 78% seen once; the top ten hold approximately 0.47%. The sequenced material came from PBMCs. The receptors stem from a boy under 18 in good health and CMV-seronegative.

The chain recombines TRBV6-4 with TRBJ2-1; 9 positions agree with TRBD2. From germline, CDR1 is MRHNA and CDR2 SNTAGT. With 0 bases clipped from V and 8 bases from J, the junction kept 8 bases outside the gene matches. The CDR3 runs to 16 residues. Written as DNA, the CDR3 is TGTGCCAGCAGTGACTCGATGGCGGGGGGGCCAGATGAGCAGTTCTTC. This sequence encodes CASSDSMAGGPDEQFF.

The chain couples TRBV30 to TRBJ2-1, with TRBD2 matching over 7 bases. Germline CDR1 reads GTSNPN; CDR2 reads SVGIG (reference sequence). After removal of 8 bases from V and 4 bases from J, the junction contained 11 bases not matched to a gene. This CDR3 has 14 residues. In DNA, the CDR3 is TGTGCCGGACGGGGGAGGGCCCGATACAATGAGCAGTTCTTC. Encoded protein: CAGRGRARYNEQFF.

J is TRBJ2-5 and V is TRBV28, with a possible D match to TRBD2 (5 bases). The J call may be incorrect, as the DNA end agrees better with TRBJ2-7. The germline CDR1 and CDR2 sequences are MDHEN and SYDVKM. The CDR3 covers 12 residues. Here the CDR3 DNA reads TGTGCCAGCAGTTTGGCCGGGAACGAGCAGTACTTC. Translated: CASSLAGNEQYF.

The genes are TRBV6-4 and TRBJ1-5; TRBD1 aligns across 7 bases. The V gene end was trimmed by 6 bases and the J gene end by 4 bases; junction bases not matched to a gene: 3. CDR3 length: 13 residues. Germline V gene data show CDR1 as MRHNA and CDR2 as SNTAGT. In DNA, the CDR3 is TGTGCCAGCAGAGCGGACAGGAATCAGCCCCAGCATTTT. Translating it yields CASRADRNQPQHF.

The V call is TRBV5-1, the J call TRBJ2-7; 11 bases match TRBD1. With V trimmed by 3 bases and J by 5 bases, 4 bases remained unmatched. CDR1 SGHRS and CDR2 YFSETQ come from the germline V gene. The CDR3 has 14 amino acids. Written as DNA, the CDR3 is TGCGCCAGCAGCTCCGGACAGGGGGCGGACGAGCAGTACTTC. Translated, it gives CASSSGQGADEQYF.

The CDR3 coding sequence is TGTGCCTGGAGCGAGACCTACGGCTCAGGAACTGAAAAACTGTTTTTT. Translation: CAWSETYGSGTEKLFF. The rearrangement joins TRBV30 to TRBJ1-4; D remains ambiguous. Trimming left V 3 bases short and J 7 bases short, with 21 bases between. CDR1 and CDR2 (germline): GTSNPN, SVGIG (reference sequence). CDR3 length: 16 residues.

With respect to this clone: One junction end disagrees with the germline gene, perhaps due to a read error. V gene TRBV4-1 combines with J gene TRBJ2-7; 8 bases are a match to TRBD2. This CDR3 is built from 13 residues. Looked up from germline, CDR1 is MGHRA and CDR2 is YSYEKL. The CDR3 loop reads CASSQALAGLLFF. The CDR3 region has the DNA TGCGCCAGCAGCCAGGCCCTAGCGGGCCTCCTATTCTTC.